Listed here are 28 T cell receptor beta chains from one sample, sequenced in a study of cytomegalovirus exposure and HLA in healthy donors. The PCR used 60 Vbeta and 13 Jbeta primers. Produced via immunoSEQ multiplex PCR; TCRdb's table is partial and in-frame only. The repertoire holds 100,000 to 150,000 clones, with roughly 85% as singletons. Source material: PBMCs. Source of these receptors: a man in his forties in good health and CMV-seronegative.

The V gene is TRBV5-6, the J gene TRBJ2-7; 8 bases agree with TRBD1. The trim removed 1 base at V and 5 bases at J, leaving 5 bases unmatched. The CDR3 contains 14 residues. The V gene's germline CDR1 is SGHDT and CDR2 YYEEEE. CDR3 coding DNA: TGTGCCAGCAGCTTGATCAGGGGGCTCGACGAGCAGTACTTC. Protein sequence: CASSLIRGLDEQYF.

Written as DNA, the CDR3 is TGTGCCAGCAGCTTGCTGCGGGGGATGCAGCCCCAGCATTTT. This codes for CASSLLRGMQPQHF. The V and J genes are TRBV5-6 and TRBJ1-5; weak D call: TRBD1 (5 bases). The CDR3 covers 14 residues. The ends were cut back, 1 base at V and 7 bases at J, with 12 bases in the middle. Germline V lookup: CDR1 SGHDT, CDR2 YYEEEE. Using reference TRBV5-6 and TRBJ1-5 for the parts outside the CDR3, the full variable domain is DAGVTQSPTHLIKTRGQQVTLRCSPKSGHDTVSWYQQALGQGPQFIFQYYEEEERQRGNFPDRFSGHQFPNYSSELNVNALLLGDSALYLCASSLLRGMQPQHFGDGTRLSIL.

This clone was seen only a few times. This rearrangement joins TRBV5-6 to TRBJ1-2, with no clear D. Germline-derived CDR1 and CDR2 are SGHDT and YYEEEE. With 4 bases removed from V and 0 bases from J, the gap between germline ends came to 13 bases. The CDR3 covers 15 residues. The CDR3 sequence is CASSHSQIPNYGYTF. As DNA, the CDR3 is TGTGCCAGCAGCCACTCACAGATCCCTAACTATGGCTACACCTTC.

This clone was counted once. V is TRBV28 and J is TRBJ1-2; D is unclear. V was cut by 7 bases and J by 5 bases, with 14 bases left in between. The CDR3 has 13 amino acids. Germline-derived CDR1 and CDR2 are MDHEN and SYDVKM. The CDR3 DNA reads TGTGCCAGCACCCAGGCTACCCAGTATGGCTACACCTTC. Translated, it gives CASTQATQYGYTF.

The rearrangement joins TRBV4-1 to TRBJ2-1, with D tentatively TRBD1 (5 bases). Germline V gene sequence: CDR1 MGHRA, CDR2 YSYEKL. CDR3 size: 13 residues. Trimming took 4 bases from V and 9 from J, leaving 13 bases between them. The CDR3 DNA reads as TGCGCCAGCAGCCTCGCAGGGCTAGGTGAGCAGTTCTTC. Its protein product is CASSLAGLGEQFF.

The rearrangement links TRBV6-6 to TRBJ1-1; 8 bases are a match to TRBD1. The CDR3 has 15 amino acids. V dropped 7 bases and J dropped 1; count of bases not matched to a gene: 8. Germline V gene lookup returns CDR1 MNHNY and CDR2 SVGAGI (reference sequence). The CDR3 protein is CASTAGGHRNTEAFF. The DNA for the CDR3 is TGTGCCAGCACTGCAGGGGGCCATCGGAACACTGAAGCTTTCTTT.

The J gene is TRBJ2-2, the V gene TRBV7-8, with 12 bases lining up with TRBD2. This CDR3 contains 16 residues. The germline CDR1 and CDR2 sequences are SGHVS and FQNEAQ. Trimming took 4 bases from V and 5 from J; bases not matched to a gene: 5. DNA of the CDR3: TGTGCCAGCAGCTCGACTAGCGGGAGACAGACCGGGGAGCTGTTTTTT. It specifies CASSSTSGRQTGELFF.

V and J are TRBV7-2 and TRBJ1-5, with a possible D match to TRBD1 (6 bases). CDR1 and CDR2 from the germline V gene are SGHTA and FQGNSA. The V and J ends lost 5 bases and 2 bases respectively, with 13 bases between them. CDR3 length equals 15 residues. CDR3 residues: CASSSQPGGNQPQHF. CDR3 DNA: TGTGCCAGCAGCAGTCAGCCAGGGGGCAATCAGCCCCAGCATTTT.

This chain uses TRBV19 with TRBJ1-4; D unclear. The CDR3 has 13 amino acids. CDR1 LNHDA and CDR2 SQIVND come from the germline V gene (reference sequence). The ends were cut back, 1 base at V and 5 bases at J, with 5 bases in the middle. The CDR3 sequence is CASSIARNEKLFF. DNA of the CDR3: TGTGCCAGTAGTATAGCACGGAATGAAAAACTGTTTTTT.

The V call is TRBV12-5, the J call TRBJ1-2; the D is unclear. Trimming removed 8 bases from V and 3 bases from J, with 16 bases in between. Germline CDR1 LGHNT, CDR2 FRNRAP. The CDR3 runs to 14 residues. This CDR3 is CASRSSGSDYGYTF. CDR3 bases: TGTGCTAGTCGCTCCTCGGGTAGCGACTATGGCTACACCTTC.

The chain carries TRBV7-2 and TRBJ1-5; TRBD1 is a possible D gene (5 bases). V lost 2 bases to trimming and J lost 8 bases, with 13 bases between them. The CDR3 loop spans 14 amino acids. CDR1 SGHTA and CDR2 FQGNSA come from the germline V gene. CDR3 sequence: CASSLSGAGKPQHF. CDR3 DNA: TGTGCCAGCAGCTTATCTGGGGCTGGGAAGCCCCAGCATTTT.

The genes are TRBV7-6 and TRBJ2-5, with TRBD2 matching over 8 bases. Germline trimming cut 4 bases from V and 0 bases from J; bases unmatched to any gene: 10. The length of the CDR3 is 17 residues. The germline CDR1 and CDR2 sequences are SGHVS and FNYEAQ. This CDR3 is CASSYRASGPYQETQYF. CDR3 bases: TGTGCCAGCAGCTACAGGGCTAGCGGGCCGTACCAAGAGACCCAGTACTTC.

In DNA, the CDR3 is TGTGCCACCGACAGGGGCCCATCTGGGGCCAACGTCCTGACTTTC. Translating gives CATDRGPSGANVLTF. J is TRBJ2-6 and V is TRBV19; TRBD1 aligns across 8 bases. CDR1 and CDR2 from the germline V gene are LNHDA and SQIVND (reference sequence). V dropped 10 bases and J dropped 1; count of bases not matched to a gene: 6. The CDR3 runs 15 residues.

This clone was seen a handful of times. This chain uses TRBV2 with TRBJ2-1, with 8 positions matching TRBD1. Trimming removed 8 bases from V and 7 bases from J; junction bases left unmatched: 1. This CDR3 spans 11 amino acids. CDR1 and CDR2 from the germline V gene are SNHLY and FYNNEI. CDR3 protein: CASDRGNEQFF. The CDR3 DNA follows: TGTGCCAGCGACAGGGGAAATGAGCAGTTCTTC. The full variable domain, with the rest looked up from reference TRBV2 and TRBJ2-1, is EPEVTQTPSHQVTQMGQEVILRCVPISNHLYFYWYRQILGQKVEFLVSFYNNEISEKSEIFDDQFSVERPDGSNFTLKIRSTKLEDSAMYFCASDRGNEQFFGPGTRLTVL.

The CDR3 spells CASSREGTGELFF. The CDR3 DNA is TGTGCCAGCAGCCGGGAGGGCACCGGGGAGCTGTTTTTT. This chain uses TRBV11-1 with TRBJ2-2; 8 nucleotides agree with TRBD2. J was trimmed by 4 bases and V by 5 bases; bases with no gene match: 0. The CDR3 contains 13 residues. Germline V gives CDR1 SGHAT, CDR2 FQDESV (reference sequence).

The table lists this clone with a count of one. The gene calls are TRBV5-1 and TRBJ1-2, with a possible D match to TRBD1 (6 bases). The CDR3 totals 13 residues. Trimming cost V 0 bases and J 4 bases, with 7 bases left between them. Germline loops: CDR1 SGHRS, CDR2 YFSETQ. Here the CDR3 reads CASSLEGGYGYTF. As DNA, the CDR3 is TGCGCCAGCAGCTTGGAAGGGGGCTATGGCTACACCTTC.

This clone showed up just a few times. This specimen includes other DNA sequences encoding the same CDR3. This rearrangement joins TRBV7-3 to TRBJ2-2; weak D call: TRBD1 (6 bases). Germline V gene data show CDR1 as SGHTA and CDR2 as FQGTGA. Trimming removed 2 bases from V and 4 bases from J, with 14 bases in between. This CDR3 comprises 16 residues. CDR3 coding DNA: TGTGCCAGCAGCTTACTTGTGGGGGCCGGCACCGGGGAGCTGTTTTTT. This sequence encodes CASSLLVGAGTGELFF. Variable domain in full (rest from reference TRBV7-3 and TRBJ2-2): GAGVSQTPSNKVTEKGKYVELRCDPISGHTALYWYRQSLGQGPEFLIYFQGTGAADDSGLPNDRFFAVRPEGSVSTLKIQRTERGDSAVYLCASSLLVGAGTGELFFGEGSRLTVL.

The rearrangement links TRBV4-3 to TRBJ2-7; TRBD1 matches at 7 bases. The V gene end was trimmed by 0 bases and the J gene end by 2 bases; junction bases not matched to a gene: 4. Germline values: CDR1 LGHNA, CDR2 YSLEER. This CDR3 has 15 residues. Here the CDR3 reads CASSQDRDSTYEQYF. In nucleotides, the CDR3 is TGCGCCAGCAGCCAAGATAGGGACAGCACCTACGAGCAGTACTTC.

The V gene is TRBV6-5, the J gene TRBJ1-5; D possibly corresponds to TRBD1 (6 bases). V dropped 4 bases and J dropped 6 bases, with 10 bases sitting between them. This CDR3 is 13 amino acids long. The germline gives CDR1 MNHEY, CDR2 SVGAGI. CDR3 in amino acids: CASSSGEGQPQHF. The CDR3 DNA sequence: TGTGCCAGCAGTTCAGGGGAAGGTCAGCCCCAGCATTTT.

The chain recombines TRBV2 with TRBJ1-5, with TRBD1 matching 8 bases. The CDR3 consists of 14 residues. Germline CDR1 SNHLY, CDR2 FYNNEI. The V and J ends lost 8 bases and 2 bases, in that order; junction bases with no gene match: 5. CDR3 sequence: CASHEGQGNQPQHF. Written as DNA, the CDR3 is TGTGCCAGCCATGAGGGACAGGGCAATCAGCCCCAGCATTTT.

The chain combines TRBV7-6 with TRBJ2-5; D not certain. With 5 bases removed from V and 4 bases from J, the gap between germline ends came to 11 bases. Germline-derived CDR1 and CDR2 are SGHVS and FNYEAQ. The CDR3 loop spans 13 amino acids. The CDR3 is CASSPSTGETQYF. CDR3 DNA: TGTGCCAGCAGCCCATCCACGGGAGAGACCCAGTACTTC.

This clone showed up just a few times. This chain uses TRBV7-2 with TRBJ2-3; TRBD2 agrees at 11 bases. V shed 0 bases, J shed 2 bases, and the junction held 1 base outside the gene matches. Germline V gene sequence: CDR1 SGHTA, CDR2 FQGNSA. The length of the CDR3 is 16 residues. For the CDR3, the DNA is TGTGCCAGCAGCTTAGCGGGACTAGCGGCCACAGATACGCAGTATTTT. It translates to CASSLAGLAATDTQYF.

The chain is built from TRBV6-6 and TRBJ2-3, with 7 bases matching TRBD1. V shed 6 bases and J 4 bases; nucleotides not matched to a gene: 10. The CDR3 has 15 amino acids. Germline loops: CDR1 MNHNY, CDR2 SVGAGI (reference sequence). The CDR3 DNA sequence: TGTGCCAGCAGAAACCTCGGACAGGAAGCAGATACGCAGTATTTT. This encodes CASRNLGQEADTQYF.

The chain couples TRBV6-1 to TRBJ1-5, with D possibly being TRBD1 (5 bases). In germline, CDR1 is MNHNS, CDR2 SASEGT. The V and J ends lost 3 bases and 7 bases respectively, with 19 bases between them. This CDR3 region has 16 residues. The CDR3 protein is CASSERVLGGDQPQHF. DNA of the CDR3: TGTGCCAGCAGTGAGAGGGTGCTTGGGGGGGACCAGCCCCAGCATTTT.

CDR3 bases: TGTGCCAGCAGTTATGTACAGGGTACGGGCACAGATACGCAGTATTTT. This gives the protein CASSYVQGTGTDTQYF. The rearrangement joins TRBV6-5 to TRBJ2-3, with a tentative D call TRBD1 (6 bases). The V and J ends lost 3 bases and 1 base respectively, with 14 bases between them. CDR1 and CDR2 (germline): MNHEY, SVGAGI. The CDR3 is made up of 16 amino acids.

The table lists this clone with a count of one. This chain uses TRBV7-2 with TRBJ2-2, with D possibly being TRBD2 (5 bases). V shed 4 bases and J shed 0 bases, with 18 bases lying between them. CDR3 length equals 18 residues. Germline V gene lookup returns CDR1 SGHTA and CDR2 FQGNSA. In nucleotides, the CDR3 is TGTGCCAGCAGCTCCCCCCCCGCGGGCCCTGCGAACACCGGGGAGCTGTTTTTT. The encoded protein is CASSSPPAGPANTGELFF.

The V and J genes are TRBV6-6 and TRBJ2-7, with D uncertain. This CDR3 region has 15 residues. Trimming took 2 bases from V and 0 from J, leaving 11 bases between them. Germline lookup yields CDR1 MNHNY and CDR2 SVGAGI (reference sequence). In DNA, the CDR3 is TGTGCCAGCAGTTACGGCGGATCACTCTCCTACGAGCAGTACTTC. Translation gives CASSYGGSLSYEQYF.

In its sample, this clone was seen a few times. The CDR3 here is CASSRFSEIGELFF. The CDR3 DNA reads as TGTGCCAGCAGCCGGTTCTCCGAAATCGGGGAGCTGTTTTTT. The rearrangement uses TRBV7-6 and TRBJ2-2; D not certain. The CDR3 runs to 14 residues. Deletions cut 5 bases from V and 7 bases from J, with 14 bases between. The germline gives CDR1 SGHVS, CDR2 FNYEAQ. Full variable domain (outside the CDR3, taken from reference TRBV7-6 and TRBJ2-2): GAGVSQSPRYKVTKRGQDVALRCDPISGHVSLYWYRQALGQGPEFLTYFNYEAQQDKSGLPNDRFSAERPEGSISTLTIQRTEQRDSAMYRCASSRFSEIGELFFGEGSRLTVL.